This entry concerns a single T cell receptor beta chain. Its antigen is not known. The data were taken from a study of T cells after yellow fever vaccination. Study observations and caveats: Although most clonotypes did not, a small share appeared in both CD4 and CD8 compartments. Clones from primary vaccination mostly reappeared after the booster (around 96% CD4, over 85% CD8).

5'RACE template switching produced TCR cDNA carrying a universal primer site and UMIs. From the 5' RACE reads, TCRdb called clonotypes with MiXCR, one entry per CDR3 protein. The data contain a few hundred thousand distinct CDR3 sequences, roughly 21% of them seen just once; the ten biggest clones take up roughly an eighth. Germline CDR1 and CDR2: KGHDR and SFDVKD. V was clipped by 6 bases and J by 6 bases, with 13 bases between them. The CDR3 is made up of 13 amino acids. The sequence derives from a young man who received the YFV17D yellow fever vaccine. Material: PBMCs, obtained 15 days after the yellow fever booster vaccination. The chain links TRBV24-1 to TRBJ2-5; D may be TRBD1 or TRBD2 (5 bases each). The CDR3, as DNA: TGTGCCACCAGTCCCGGGACCCCTCAGACCCAGTACTTC. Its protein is CATSPGTPQTQYF.